Below, 8 T cell receptor beta chains from the same sample are listed, as sequenced in a study of CD4 T cells in relation to SARS-CoV-2 and coronaviruses. Their target antigens are unknown. CD4+ T cells from unexposed donors were obtained before the COVID-19 pandemic (2011-2018). The cells were cultured for under 13 days before CD4+ T cells were isolated. Using immunoSEQ multiplex PCR, the repertoire was profiled, and TCRdb retains in-frame clones only, with some absent. Of 24,000 or so clones in the sample, more than 60% were seen once. Sequenced input: CD4+ T cells from PBMCs, cultured in vitro. Every receptor here comes from a human donor in good health.

J is TRBJ1-1 and V is TRBV5-1; the D is unclear. CDR3 size: 14 residues. The germline V gene has CDR1 SGHRS and CDR2 YFSETQ. The V gene lost 1 base and the J gene lost 10 bases, with 17 bases spanning the gap. CDR3 loop: CASSLQVGDQRAFF. DNA of the CDR3: TGCGCCAGCAGCTTGCAGGTTGGGGATCAGAGAGCTTTCTTT.

V is TRBV10-3 and J is TRBJ2-5; 10 bases fit TRBD1. Germline V CDR1 and CDR2: ENHRY, SYGVKD. With V trimmed by 3 bases and J by 4 bases, 2 bases remained unmatched. The CDR3 is made up of 14 amino acids. The chain's CDR3 is CAISEGTGAETQYF. In nucleotides, the CDR3 is TGTGCCATCAGTGAAGGGACAGGGGCAGAGACCCAGTACTTC.

This clone was found a few times. The V call is TRBV6-6, the J call TRBJ1-5, with D perhaps TRBD1 (5 bases). The CDR3 is made up of 13 amino acids. The germline V and J ends were trimmed by 8 bases and 1 base, with 9 bases remaining between them. Germline loops: CDR1 MNHNY, CDR2 SVGAGI (reference sequence). In DNA form, the CDR3 reads TGTGCCAGCGGGGCGCGGAGCAATCAGCCCCAGCATTTT. It yields the protein CASGARSNQPQHF.

By sample fraction, this clone is large (0.1 to 1%). The chain has TRBV5-5 and TRBJ2-7, with D perhaps TRBD2 (5 bases). V lost 2 bases and J lost 0, with 9 bases in between. The germline V gene has CDR1 SGHKS and CDR2 YYEKEE (reference sequence). The CDR3 length is 14 residues. CDR3 DNA sequence: TGTGCCAGCAGCTTCGCGGGCAACTCCTACGAGCAGTACTTC. Protein: CASSFAGNSYEQYF.

This chain connects TRBV5-1 to TRBJ2-1, with TRBD2 as a possible D gene (6 bases). This CDR3 comprises 16 residues. Germline V CDR1 and CDR2: SGHRS, YFSETQ. V lost 0 bases and J lost 5, with 15 bases in between. The DNA of the CDR3 is TGCGCCAGCAGCTTGGTACAGCGGGTCCTGCACAATGAGCAGTTCTTC. Protein sequence: CASSLVQRVLHNEQFF.

The chain is built from TRBV6-6 and TRBJ2-3; no reliable D call. Germline CDR1 MNHNY, CDR2 SVGAGI (reference sequence). The length of the CDR3 is 17 residues. The ends were cut back, 5 bases at V and 0 bases at J, with 18 bases in the middle. The CDR3 DNA sequence: TGTGCCAGCAGTCCTTTTTACGGATCAGGTAGCACAGATACGCAGTATTTT. Amino acids: CASSPFYGSGSTDTQYF.

This chain uses TRBV19 with TRBJ2-1; TRBD2 matches 11 bases. This CDR3 spans 13 amino acids. The germline gives CDR1 LNHDA, CDR2 SQIVND (reference sequence). J lost 10 bases, V lost 7 bases, and 6 bases had no gene match. CDR3 bases: TGTGCCAGTACTCCTAGCGGGAGGAGAGAGCAGTTCTTC. Encoded protein: CASTPSGRREQFF.

This chain uses TRBV28 with TRBJ2-7; D may be TRBD1 or TRBD2 (5 bases each). Trimming shortened V by 6 bases and J by 4 bases, and 34 bases separated the two germline ends. CDR1 MDHEN and CDR2 SYDVKM come from the germline V gene. The CDR3 spans 20 residues. CDR3 bases: TGTGCCAGCAGAATTTATCACCACAGGTGGGATGGGGGTAAAAGGTACGAGCAGTACTTC. It yields the protein CASRIYHHRWDGGKRYEQYF. Variable domain in full (rest from reference TRBV28 and TRBJ2-7): DVKVTQSSRYLVKRTGEKVFLECVQDMDHENMFWYRQDPGLGLRLIYFSYDVKMKEKGDIPEGYSVSREKKERFSLILESASTNQTSMYLCASRIYHHRWDGGKRYEQYFGPGTRLTVT.